The 21 T cell receptor beta chains below all came from one sample that was sequenced in a study of CD8+ T cells in alopecia areata. Extraction of RNA preceded its reverse transcription into cDNA, which served as the sequencing template. TCRdb keeps only in-frame clones here, not all; method: immunoSEQ multiplex PCR. The sample records about 99,000 clones, 55% being singletons. Sequencing input: CD4+ T cells sorted from blood. The receptors were gathered from a human donor in good health.

The chain links TRBV28 to TRBJ2-1; TRBD2 aligns across 12 bases. Germline CDR1 MDHEN, CDR2 SYDVKM. The V and J ends lost 1 base and 5 bases, in that order; junction bases with no gene match: 3. This CDR3 spans 16 amino acids. The CDR3 nucleotides are TGTGCCAGCAGTTTATCGACTAGCGGGGGTCACAATGAGCAGTTCTTC. Translated: CASSLSTSGGHNEQFF.

This chain joins TRBV4-2 and TRBJ2-3; TRBD2 matches at 7 bases. V was pared by 4 bases and J by 2 bases, with 3 bases of the junction left unmatched. The CDR3 sequence is 14 residues long. CDR1 and CDR2 (germline): LGHNA, YNFKEQ. The CDR3 DNA follows: TGTGCCAGCAGCCCGGGACTACTCACAGATACGCAGTATTTT. Translating gives CASSPGLLTDTQYF.

The CDR3 reads CASSLQGNTEAFF. The CDR3 region has the DNA TGTGCCAGCAGCTTACAGGGGAACACTGAAGCTTTCTTT. The chain is built from TRBV11-1 and TRBJ1-1; the D gene is possibly TRBD1 (5 bases). V shed 2 bases and J shed 1 base, with 5 bases lying between them. This CDR3 comprises 13 residues. Germline CDR1 SGHAT, CDR2 FQDESV (reference sequence).

This clone was counted a few times. The chain combines TRBV7-9 with TRBJ1-4; D uncertain. Trimming removed 7 bases at V and 5 bases at J, with 11 bases between. The CDR3 sequence is 13 residues long. CDR1 and CDR2 from the germline V gene are SEHNR and FQNEAQ (reference sequence). DNA of the CDR3: TGTGCCAGCACCCAGGCGGGCAATGAAAAACTGTTTTTT. This gives the protein CASTQAGNEKLFF.

Written as DNA, the CDR3 is TGTGCCAGCAGCTTAGTAGCCACTAGCACAGATACGCAGTATTTT. As protein: CASSLVATSTDTQYF. The rearrangement joins TRBV7-8 to TRBJ2-3; D remains unclear. CDR3 length: 15 residues. Germline V gives CDR1 SGHVS, CDR2 FQNEAQ. V was trimmed by 1 base and J by 0 bases, leaving 8 bases between them.

V usage is TRBV7-9 and J usage is TRBJ1-2, with a weak D call TRBD1 (6 bases). CDR3 length: 15 amino acids. Germline V gene lookup returns CDR1 SEHNR and CDR2 FQNEAQ (reference sequence). The V end lost 1 base, the J end lost 4 bases, and 13 bases lay between the germline ends. DNA for the CDR3: TGTGCCAGCAGCTTAGGGGCAGGGGTCATCTATGGCTACACCTTC. As protein: CASSLGAGVIYGYTF.

This clone appeared a few times. This chain uses TRBV29-1 with TRBJ2-7; 8 nucleotides line up with TRBD1. This CDR3 comprises 13 residues. With V trimmed by 6 bases and J by 4 bases, 8 bases remained unmatched. Per germline, CDR1 SQVTM and CDR2 ANQGSEA. The CDR3 spells CSVPGQEGYEQYF. In DNA, the CDR3 is TGCAGCGTCCCGGGACAGGAGGGGTACGAGCAGTACTTC.

This clone was observed once. The chain links TRBV29-1 to TRBJ2-7; D perhaps matches TRBD1 (5 bases). Germline assignment: CDR1 SQVTM and CDR2 ANQGSEA. The CDR3 is 12 amino acids. The V and J ends lost 7 bases and 10 bases respectively, with 20 bases between them. CDR3 amino acids: CSASDISQSQYF. The CDR3, as DNA: TGCAGCGCATCGGACATCTCGCAAAGTCAGTACTTC.

The genes are TRBV30 and TRBJ1-2, with D uncertain. Germline assignment: CDR1 GTSNPN and CDR2 SVGIG (reference sequence). Trimming shortened V by 1 base and J by 3 bases, and 18 bases separated the two germline ends. The CDR3 contains 16 residues. The CDR3 DNA sequence: TGTGCCTGGAGTGCCCTTATCGGGTGGCTTGACTATGGCTACACCTTC. Translation gives CAWSALIGWLDYGYTF.

The chain recombines TRBV29-1 with TRBJ1-2, with D possibly TRBD1 on 5 matching bases. CDR1 and CDR2 (germline): SQVTM, ANQGSEA. V was clipped by 1 base and J by 0 bases, with 12 bases between them. This CDR3 has 15 residues. DNA for the CDR3: TGCAGCGTTGAAGGAGGCAGGGCGACTAACTATGGCTACACCTTC. Its translation: CSVEGGRATNYGYTF.

This clone showed up just a few times. This chain connects TRBV15 to TRBJ1-5; TRBD1 matches at 7 bases. This CDR3 is 15 amino acids long. The germline V gene encodes CDR1 LNHNV and CDR2 YYDKDF (reference sequence). V dropped 0 bases and J dropped 7; count of bases not matched to a gene: 6. In nucleotides, the CDR3 is TGTGCCACCAGCAGAGACAGGGGGAACTTCCAGCCCCAGCATTTT. Its translation is CATSRDRGNFQPQHF.

This CDR3 is CASSLWGQGVNEAFF. The CDR3 DNA follows: TGTGCCAGCAGTTTATGGGGGCAGGGTGTGAATGAAGCTTTCTTT. The chain carries TRBV28 and TRBJ1-1; the D gene is possibly TRBD1 (5 bases). Germline lookup yields CDR1 MDHEN and CDR2 SYDVKM. V lost 0 bases, J lost 7 bases, and 15 bases lay in between. The CDR3 is made up of 15 amino acids.

The chain employs TRBV29-1 and TRBJ1-4; D unresolved. This CDR3 has 11 amino acids. Trimming cost V 7 bases and J 7 bases, with 10 bases left between them. Germline V gives CDR1 SQVTM, CDR2 ANQGSEA. The CDR3, as DNA: TGCAGCGGACGGAGCGGTGAAAAACTGTTTTTT. Translating it yields CSGRSGEKLFF.

The rearrangement joins TRBV11-2 to TRBJ1-1; tentative D call: TRBD1 (6 bases). CDR1 and CDR2 (germline): SGHAT, FQNNGV. The germline V and J ends were trimmed by 5 bases and 3 bases, with 19 bases remaining between them. The CDR3 sequence is 16 residues long. CDR3 region: CASSPAHRAGYTEAFF. The CDR3 DNA follows: TGTGCCAGCAGCCCGGCCCACAGGGCGGGATACACTGAAGCTTTCTTT.

The chain links TRBV27 to TRBJ1-2; D ambiguous. The CDR3 is 15 residues long. Trimming removed 3 bases from V and 4 bases from J, with 15 bases in between. Germline V gene sequence: CDR1 MNHEY, CDR2 SMNVEV (reference sequence). As DNA, the CDR3 is TGTGCCAGCAGTTTGTATCCGGCGGGAGGCTATGGCTACACCTTC. The encoded protein is CASSLYPAGGYGYTF.

There are a few counts of this clone. V gene TRBV5-6 combines with J gene TRBJ1-5; 9 bases map to TRBD1. The V gene end was trimmed by 4 bases and the J gene end by 4 bases; junction bases not matched to a gene: 6. Germline V gene lookup returns CDR1 SGHDT and CDR2 YYEEEE. This CDR3 spans 15 amino acids. CDR3 nucleotides: TGTGCCAGCAGCCGTGGACAGGGGCCGAATCAGCCCCAGCATTTT. It encodes CASSRGQGPNQPQHF.

The chain combines TRBV29-1 with TRBJ1-1; 8 bases match TRBD1. V lost 4 bases, J lost 0 bases, and 7 bases stayed unmatched. The CDR3 spans 15 residues. Germline CDR1 SQVTM, CDR2 ANQGSEA. DNA for the CDR3: TGCAGCGTTGCAGGGGGCTCGTTTATGAACACTGAAGCTTTCTTT. Protein: CSVAGGSFMNTEAFF.

The chain uses TRBV19 and TRBJ2-1, with TRBD2 matching over 10 bases. The CDR3 is made up of 15 amino acids. The ends lost 3 bases at V and 8 bases at J; junction bases unmatched: 7. Germline V gene lookup returns CDR1 LNHDA and CDR2 SQIVND (reference sequence). Here the CDR3 reads CASSMDWTSGYEQFF. CDR3 coding DNA: TGTGCCAGTAGTATGGATTGGACTAGCGGCTATGAGCAGTTCTTC. Full variable domain (rest looked up from reference TRBV19 and TRBJ2-1): DGGITQSPKYLFRKEGQNVTLSCEQNLNHDAMYWYRQDPGQGLRLIYYSQIVNDFQKGDIAEGYSVSREKKESFPLTVTSAQKNPTAFYLCASSMDWTSGYEQFFGPGTRLTVL.

About this clone itself: Other DNA sequences within the sample encode an identical CDR3. V is TRBV29-1 and J is TRBJ2-5, with D tentatively TRBD2 (6 bases). Trimming left V 2 bases short and J 5 bases short, with 9 bases between. The CDR3 extends over 12 amino acids. Germline CDR1 is SQVTM and CDR2 is ANQGSEA. Here the CDR3 reads CSVERGGETQYF. In nucleotides, the CDR3 is TGCAGCGTTGAACGTGGGGGGGAGACCCAGTACTTC. Combining the CDR3 with reference TRBV29-1 and TRBJ2-5 gives the whole variable domain SAVISQKPSRDICQRGTSLTIQCQVDSQVTMMFWYRQQPGQSLTLIATANQGSEATYESGFVIDKFPISRPNLTFSTLTVSNMSPEDSSIYLCSVERGGETQYFGPGTRLLVL.

This chain connects TRBV14 to TRBJ2-2; TRBD1 agrees at 8 bases. The CDR3 covers 16 residues. After removal of 2 bases from V and 5 bases from J, the junction contained 7 bases not matched to a gene. The V gene's germline CDR1 is SGHDN and CDR2 FVKESK. CDR3 DNA sequence: TGTGCCAGCAGCCAACTGGGACAGGAGGATACCGGGGAGCTGTTTTTT. It codes for CASSQLGQEDTGELFF. Complete variable domain (other parts from reference TRBV14 and TRBJ2-2): EAGVTQFPSHSVIEKGQTVTLRCDPISGHDNLYWYRRVMGKEIKFLLHFVKESKQDESGMPNNRFLAERTGGTYSTLKVQPAELEDSGVYFCASSQLGQEDTGELFFGEGSRLTVL.

Written as DNA, the CDR3 is TGCGCCAGCAGCCGACGACAGGGGGAATTCGATGAGCAGTTCTTC. Translated, it gives CASSRRQGEFDEQFF. The chain uses TRBV4-3 and TRBJ2-1; 9 bases are shared with TRBD1. CDR1 is LGHNA and CDR2 is YSLEER in the germline V gene. V dropped 4 bases and J dropped 8; count of bases not matched to a gene: 9. The CDR3 has 15 residues.